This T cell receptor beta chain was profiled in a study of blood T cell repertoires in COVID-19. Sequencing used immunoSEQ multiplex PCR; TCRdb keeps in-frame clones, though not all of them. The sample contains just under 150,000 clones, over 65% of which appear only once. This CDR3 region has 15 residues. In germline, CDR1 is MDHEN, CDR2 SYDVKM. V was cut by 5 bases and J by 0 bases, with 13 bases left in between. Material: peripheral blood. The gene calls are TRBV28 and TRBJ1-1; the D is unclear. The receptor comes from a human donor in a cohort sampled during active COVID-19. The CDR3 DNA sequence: TGTGCCAGCAGTCCGCGAGGTGAAATGAACACTGAAGCTTTCTTT. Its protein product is CASSPRGEMNTEAFF. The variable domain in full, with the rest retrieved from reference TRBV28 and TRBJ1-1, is DVKVTQSSRYLVKRTGEKVFLECVQDMDHENMFWYRQDPGLGLRLIYFSYDVKMKEKGDIPEGYSVSREKKERFSLILESASTNQTSMYLCASSPRGEMNTEAFFGQGTRLTVV.